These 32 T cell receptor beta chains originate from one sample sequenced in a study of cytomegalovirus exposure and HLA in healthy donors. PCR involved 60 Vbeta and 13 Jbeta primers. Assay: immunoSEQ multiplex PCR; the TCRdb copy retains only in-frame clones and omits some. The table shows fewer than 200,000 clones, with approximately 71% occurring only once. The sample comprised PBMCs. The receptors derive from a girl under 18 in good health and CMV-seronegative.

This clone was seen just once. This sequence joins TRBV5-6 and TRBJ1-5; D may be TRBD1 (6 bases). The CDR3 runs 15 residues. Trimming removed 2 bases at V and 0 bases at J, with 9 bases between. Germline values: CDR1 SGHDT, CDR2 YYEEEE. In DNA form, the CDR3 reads TGTGCCAGCAGCTTTTGGACAGTTAGCAATCAGCCCCAGCATTTT. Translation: CASSFWTVSNQPQHF.

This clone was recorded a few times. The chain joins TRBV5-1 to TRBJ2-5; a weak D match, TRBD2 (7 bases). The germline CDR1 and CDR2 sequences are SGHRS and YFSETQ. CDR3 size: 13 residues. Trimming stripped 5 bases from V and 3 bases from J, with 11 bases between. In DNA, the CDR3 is TGCGCCAGCAGTCGGGGGGCGAAAGAGACCCAGTACTTC. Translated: CASSRGAKETQYF.

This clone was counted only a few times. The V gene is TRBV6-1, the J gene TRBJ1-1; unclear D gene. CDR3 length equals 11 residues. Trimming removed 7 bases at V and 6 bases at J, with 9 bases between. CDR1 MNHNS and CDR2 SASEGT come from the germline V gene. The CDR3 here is CASTRFAEAFF. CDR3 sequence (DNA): TGTGCCAGCACCAGGTTCGCTGAAGCTTTCTTT.

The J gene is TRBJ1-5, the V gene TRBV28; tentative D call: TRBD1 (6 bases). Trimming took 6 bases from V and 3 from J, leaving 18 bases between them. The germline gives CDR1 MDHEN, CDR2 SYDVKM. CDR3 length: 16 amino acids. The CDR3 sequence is CASRSTSGQLNQPQHF. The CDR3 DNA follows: TGTGCCAGCAGGTCTACTTCAGGACAGCTCAATCAGCCCCAGCATTTT.

The CDR3 region has the DNA TGTGCCAGCAGCCTCTCCGGCACTGAAGCTTTCTTT. Its translation is CASSLSGTEAFF. V and J are TRBV6-6 and TRBJ1-1; D call uncertain. This CDR3 has 12 residues. CDR1 is MNHNY, CDR2 SVGAGI, per germline (reference sequence). Trimming removed 6 bases from V and 4 bases from J, with 9 bases in between.

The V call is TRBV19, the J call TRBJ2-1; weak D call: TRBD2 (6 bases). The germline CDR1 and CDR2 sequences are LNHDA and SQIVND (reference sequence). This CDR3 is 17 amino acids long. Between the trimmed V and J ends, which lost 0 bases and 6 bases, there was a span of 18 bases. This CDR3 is CASSIDLLRGGPNEQFF. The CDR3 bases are TGTGCCAGTAGTATAGATCTCCTCCGGGGAGGCCCCAATGAGCAGTTCTTC. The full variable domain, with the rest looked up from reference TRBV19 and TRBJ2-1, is DGGITQSPKYLFRKEGQNVTLSCEQNLNHDAMYWYRQDPGQGLRLIYYSQIVNDFQKGDIAEGYSVSREKKESFPLTVTSAQKNPTAFYLCASSIDLLRGGPNEQFFGPGTRLTVL.

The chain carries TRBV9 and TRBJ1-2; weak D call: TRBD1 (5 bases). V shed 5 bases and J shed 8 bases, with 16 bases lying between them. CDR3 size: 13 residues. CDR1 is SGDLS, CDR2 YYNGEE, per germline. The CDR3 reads CASSGARAYGYTF. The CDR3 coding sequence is TGTGCCAGCAGTGGGGCCAGGGCCTACGGCTACACCTTC.

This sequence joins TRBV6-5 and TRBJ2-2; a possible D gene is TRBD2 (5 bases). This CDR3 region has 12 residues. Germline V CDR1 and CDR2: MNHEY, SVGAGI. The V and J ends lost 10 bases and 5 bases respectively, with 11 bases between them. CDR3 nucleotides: TGTGCCACCGCCCGAGGGACCGGGGAGCTGTTTTTT. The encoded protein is CATARGTGELFF.

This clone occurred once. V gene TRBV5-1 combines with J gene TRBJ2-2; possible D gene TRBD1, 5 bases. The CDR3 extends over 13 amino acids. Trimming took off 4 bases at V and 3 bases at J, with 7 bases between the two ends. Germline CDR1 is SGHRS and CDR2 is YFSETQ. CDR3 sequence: CASSGADTGELFF. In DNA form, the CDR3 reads TGCGCCAGCAGCGGGGCTGACACCGGGGAGCTGTTTTTT. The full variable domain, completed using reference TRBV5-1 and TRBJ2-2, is KAGVTQTPRYLIKTRGQQVTLSCSPISGHRSVSWYQQTPGQGLQFLFEYFSETQRNKGNFPGRFSGRQFSNSRSEMNVSTLELGDSALYLCASSGADTGELFFGEGSRLTVL.

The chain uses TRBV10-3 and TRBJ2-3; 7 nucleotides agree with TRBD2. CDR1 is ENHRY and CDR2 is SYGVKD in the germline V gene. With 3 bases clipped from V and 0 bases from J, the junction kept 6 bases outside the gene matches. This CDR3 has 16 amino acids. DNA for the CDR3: TGTGCCATCAGTGATCTCAGCGGGGTGAGCACAGATACGCAGTATTTT. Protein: CAISDLSGVSTDTQYF.

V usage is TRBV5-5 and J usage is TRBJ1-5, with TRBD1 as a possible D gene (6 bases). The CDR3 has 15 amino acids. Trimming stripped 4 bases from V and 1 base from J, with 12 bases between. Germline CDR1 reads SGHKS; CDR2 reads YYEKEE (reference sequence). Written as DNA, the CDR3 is TGTGCCAGCAGCCAACATACAGGGAGCAATCAGCCCCAGCATTTT. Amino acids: CASSQHTGSNQPQHF.

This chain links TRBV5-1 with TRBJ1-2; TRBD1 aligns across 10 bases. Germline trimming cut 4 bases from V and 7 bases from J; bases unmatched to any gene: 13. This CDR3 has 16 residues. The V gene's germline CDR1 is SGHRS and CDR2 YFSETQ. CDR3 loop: CASSPEPGQGLRGYTF. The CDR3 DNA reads TGCGCCAGCAGCCCAGAACCGGGACAGGGGTTGCGTGGCTACACCTTC.

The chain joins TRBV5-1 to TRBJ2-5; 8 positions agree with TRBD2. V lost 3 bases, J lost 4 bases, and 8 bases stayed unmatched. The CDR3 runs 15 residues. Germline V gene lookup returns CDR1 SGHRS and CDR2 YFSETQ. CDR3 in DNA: TGCGCCAGCAGCTCCTTCGGGGGGGAGCGAGAGACCCAGTACTTC. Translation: CASSSFGGERETQYF.

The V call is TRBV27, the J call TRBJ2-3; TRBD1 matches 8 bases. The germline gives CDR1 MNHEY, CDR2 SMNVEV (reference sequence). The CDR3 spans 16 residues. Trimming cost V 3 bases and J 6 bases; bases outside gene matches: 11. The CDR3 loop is CASSFLATGGGDTQYF. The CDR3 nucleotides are TGTGCCAGCAGTTTCCTCGCTACAGGGGGAGGTGATACGCAGTATTTT.

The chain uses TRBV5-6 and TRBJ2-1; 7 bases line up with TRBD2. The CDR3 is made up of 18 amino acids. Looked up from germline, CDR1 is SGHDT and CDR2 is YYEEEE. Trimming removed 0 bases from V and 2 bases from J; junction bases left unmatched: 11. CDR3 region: CASSLEASGPVAYNEQFF. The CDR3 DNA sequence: TGTGCCAGCAGCTTGGAAGCTAGCGGTCCAGTTGCCTACAATGAGCAGTTCTTC.

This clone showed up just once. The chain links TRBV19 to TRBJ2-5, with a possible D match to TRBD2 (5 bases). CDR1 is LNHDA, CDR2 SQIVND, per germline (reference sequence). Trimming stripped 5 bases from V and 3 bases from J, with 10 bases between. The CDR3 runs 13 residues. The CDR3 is CASSEGREETQYF. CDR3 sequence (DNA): TGTGCCAGTAGTGAGGGCCGCGAAGAGACCCAGTACTTC.

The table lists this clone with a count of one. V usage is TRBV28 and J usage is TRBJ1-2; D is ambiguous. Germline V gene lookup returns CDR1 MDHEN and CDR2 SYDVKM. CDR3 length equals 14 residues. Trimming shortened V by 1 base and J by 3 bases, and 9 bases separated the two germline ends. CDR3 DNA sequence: TGTGCCAGCAGTTTATTCGACTCTGACTATGGCTACACCTTC. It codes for CASSLFDSDYGYTF.

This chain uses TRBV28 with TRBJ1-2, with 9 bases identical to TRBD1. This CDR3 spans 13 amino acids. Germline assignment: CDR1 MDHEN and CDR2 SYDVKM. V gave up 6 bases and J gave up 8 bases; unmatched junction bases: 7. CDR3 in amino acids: CASRDGQGSGYTF. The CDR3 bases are TGTGCCAGCAGAGACGGACAGGGGTCCGGCTACACCTTC.

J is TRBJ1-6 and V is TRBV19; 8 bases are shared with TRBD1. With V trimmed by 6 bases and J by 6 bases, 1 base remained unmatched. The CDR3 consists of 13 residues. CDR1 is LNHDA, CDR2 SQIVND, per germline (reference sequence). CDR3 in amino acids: CASRTGANSPLHF. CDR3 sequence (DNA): TGTGCCAGTAGGACAGGGGCTAATTCACCCCTCCACTTT.

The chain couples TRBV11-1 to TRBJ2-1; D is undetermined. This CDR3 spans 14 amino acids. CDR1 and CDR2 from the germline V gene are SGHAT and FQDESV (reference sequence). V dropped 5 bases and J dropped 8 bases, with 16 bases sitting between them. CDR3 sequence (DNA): TGTGCCAGCAGCCCCCATCAACAGTACTATGAGCAGTTCTTC. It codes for CASSPHQQYYEQFF.

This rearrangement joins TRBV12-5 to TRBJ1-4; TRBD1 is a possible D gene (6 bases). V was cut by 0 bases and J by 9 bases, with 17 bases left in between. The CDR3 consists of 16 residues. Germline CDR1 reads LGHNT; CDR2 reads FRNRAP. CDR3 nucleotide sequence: TGTGCTAGTGGTTTGGTACAGGGAGGGGAAGGTAAAAAACTGTTTTTT. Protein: CASGLVQGGEGKKLFF.

The CDR3 spells CATSGPGLAGDGRSNTGELFF. CDR3 sequence (DNA): TGTGCCACCAGCGGGCCGGGACTAGCGGGGGATGGACGATCGAACACCGGGGAGCTGTTTTTT. This sequence joins TRBV15 and TRBJ2-2, with 14 bases fitting TRBD2. The CDR3 length is 21 residues. The J segment lost 0 bases and the V segment lost 5 bases, leaving 14 bases of the junction unmatched. Germline V lookup: CDR1 LNHNV, CDR2 YYDKDF (reference sequence).

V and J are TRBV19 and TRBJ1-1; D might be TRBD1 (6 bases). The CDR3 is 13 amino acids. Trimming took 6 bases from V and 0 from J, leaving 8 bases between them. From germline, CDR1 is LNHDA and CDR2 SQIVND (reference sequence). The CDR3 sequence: CASRDSLNTEAFF. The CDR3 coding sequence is TGTGCCAGTAGGGACAGCCTGAACACTGAAGCTTTCTTT.

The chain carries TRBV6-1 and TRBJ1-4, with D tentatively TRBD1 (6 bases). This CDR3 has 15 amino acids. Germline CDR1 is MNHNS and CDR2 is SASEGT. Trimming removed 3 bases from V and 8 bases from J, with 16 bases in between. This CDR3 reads CASSDVTGRSEKLFF. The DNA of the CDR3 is TGTGCCAGCAGTGACGTGACAGGTCGTAGCGAAAAACTGTTTTTT.

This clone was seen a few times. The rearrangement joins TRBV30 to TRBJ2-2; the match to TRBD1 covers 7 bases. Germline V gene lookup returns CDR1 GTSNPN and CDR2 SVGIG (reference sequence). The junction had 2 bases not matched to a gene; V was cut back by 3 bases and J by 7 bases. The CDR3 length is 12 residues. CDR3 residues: CAWRRQGGELFF. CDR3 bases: TGTGCCTGGAGGAGACAGGGCGGGGAGCTGTTTTTT.

CDR3 sequence (DNA): TGTGCCAGCAGTACAGGGGTTCCGATGAACACTGAAGCTTTCTTT. Amino acids: CASSTGVPMNTEAFF. The V gene is TRBV5-4, the J gene TRBJ1-1; 7 bases fit TRBD1. The CDR3 spans 15 residues. V lost 5 bases to trimming and J lost 0 bases; unmatched junction nucleotides: 7. The germline V gene has CDR1 SGHNT and CDR2 YYREEE (reference sequence).

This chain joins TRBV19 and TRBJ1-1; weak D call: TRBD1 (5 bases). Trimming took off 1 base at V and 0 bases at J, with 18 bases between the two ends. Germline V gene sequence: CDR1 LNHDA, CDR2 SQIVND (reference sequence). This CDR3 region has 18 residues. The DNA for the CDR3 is TGTGCCAGTAGTATAGGATTCCCCCGAGACAGCCTGAACACTGAAGCTTTCTTT. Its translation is CASSIGFPRDSLNTEAFF.

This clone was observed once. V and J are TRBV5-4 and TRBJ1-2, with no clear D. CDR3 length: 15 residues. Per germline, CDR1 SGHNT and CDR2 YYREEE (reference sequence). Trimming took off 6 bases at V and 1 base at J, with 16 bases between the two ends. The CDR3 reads CASIGAGANNYGYTF. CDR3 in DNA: TGTGCCAGCATTGGTGCAGGCGCAAATAACTATGGCTACACCTTC.

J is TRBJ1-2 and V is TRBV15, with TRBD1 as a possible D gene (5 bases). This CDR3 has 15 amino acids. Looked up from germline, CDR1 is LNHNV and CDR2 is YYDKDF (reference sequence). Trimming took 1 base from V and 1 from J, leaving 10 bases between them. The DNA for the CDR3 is TGTGCCACCAGCAGAGGACAGAGCCTTAACTATGGCTACACCTTC. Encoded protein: CATSRGQSLNYGYTF.

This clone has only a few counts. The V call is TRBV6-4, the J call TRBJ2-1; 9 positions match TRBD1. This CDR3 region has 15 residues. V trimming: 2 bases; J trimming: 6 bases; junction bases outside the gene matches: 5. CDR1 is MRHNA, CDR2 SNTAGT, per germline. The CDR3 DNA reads TGTGCCAGCAGTGACGGAGAGACAGGGGGCAATGAGCAGTTCTTC. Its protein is CASSDGETGGNEQFF.

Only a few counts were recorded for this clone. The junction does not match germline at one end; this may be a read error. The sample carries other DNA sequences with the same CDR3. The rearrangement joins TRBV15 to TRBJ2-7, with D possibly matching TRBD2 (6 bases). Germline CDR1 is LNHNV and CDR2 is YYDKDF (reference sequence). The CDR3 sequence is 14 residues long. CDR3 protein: CATSRAGSSYEQYF. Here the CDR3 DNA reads TGCGCCACCAGCAGAGCCGGGAGCTCCTACGAGCAGTACTTC. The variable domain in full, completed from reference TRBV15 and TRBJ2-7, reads DAMVIQNPRYQVTQFGKPVTLSCSQTLNHNVMYWYQQKSSQAPKLLFHYYDKDFNNEADTPDNFQSRRPNTSFCFLDIRSPGLGDTAMYLCATSRAGSSYEQYFGPGTRLTVT.

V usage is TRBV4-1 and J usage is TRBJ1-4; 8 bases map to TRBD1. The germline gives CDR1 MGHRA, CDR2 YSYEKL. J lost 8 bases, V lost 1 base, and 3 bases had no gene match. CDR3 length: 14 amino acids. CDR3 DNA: TGCGCCAGCAGCCAAGGGGACAGGAGAGAAAAACTGTTTTTT. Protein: CASSQGDRREKLFF.